This T cell receptor beta chain derives from a study of PD-1 blockade in classical Hodgkin lymphoma. Study conclusions and caveats: Whoever responded completely had baseline diversity much like that seen in newly diagnosed patients. Reported findings placed baseline TCR diversity lower in newly diagnosed patients (compared with healthy donors).

Points on this clone: Its antigen is currently unknown.

Profiled with immunoSEQ multiplex PCR; TCRdb holds only in-frame clones, not every one. The table records over 50,000 clones, 86% of them present only once. Time point of the sample: cycle 4 day 1 (C4D1), after 5 to 7 weeks of nivolumab. All the patients suffered relapse after autologous stem cell transplantation, and brentuximab vedotin exposure differed. Looked up from germline, CDR1 is MNHEY and CDR2 is SMNVEV (reference sequence). CDR3 length equals 15 residues. V was pared by 3 bases and J by 4 bases, with 13 bases between. This chain links TRBV27 with TRBJ2-1; D possibly uses TRBD1 or TRBD2 (7 bases each). This clonotype was obtained from a human donor with classical Hodgkin lymphoma. The source material was peripheral blood mononuclear cells (PBMCs), sampled before the fourth cycle of nivolumab. The CDR3 DNA is TGTGCCAGCAGTTTGGGAGGGGGCTGGTACAATGAGCAGTTCTTC. As protein: CASSLGGGWYNEQFF.